This T cell receptor beta chain came from a study of cytomegalovirus exposure and HLA in healthy donors. Study-wide findings and caveats: Confirmation in vitro established that a few CMV-associated chains were specific for CMV antigens. In a later analysis, CMV-associated beta chains were mostly HLA-associated, it appeared.

Those who donated were healthy bone marrow donors. The CDR3 is 14 residues long. Germline V gene data show CDR1 as MGHDK and CDR2 as SYGVNS. V was pared by 3 bases and J by 3 bases, with 5 bases of the junction left unmatched. Use of 60 Vbeta and 13 Jbeta primers characterized the PCR. Method: immunoSEQ multiplex PCR; TCRdb's copy keeps in-frame clones and lacks some. The sample has under 200,000 clones; 80% are singletons. Remarks on this clone: Its antigen is unknown.

The sequenced material came from PBMCs. This TCR derives from a man between 35 and 55 years old in good health and CMV-seronegative. The chain carries TRBV25-1 and TRBJ2-7; 7 positions match TRBD2. CDR3 sequence reads: CASSEGGLRYEQYF. The CDR3 coding sequence is TGTGCCAGCAGTGAGGGAGGGCTTCGCTACGAGCAGTACTTC.